This T cell receptor beta chain was identified in a study of OX40 agonist ivuxolimab in advanced cancers. Notes on the study in general: Expanded clones were, on average, more numerous in CD8+ T cells than in CD4+.

Of note for this clone: Its antigen is undetermined.

Repertoires were generated with immunoSEQ multiplex PCR, while TCRdb's copy carries only in-frame clones and drops some. The sample shows 75,000 to 100,000 clones, 91% of them seen only once. The CDR3 totals 15 residues. The V gene's germline CDR1 is LGHNA and CDR2 YSLEER. The V gene lost 0 bases and the J gene lost 3 bases, with 9 bases spanning the gap. This receptor was identified in an adult with an advanced solid tumor such as melanoma, head and neck, liver or kidney cancer. The sample consisted of CD4+ or CD8+ T cells sorted from blood, taken in a trial of the OX40 agonist ivuxolimab. The chain carries TRBV4-3 and TRBJ1-3, with D maybe TRBD1 (5 bases). This CDR3 is CASSQEVTVGNTIYF. DNA of the CDR3: TGCGCCAGCAGCCAAGAGGTGACAGTTGGAAACACCATATATTTT.